A single T cell receptor beta chain is shown here with its context. What antigen it recognizes has not been identified. Per-base quality was not reported, and no clone a single base away is much larger than it. At the junction V is shortened by 5 bases and J by 2 bases, with 15 bases in between. The CDR3 runs 15 amino acids, cysteine and phenylalanine included. The sequence is cut down to CDR3 DNA, 45 bases in frame from base 1. CDR1 and CDR2, looked up from the germline V gene (reference sequence), are SEHNR and FQNEAQ. Each collaborating institution followed its own protocols to collect whole blood in K2EDTA tubes. For TCRbeta analysis, collaborators shipped samples in one of three forms: frozen whole blood, isolated PBMCs, or DNA extracted from either of those sample types. The immunoSEQ Assay, a bias-controlled multiplex PCR, was used to amplify TCRbeta CDR3 regions from genomic DNA. On the study's bioinformatics: The number of nucleated cells in each sample was estimated by amplification of reference gene primers within the assay. To quantify the absolute abundance of each unique TCRbeta CDR3 rearrangement, sequence reads were collapsed and filtered. For each sample, productive Simpson clonality was calculated by taking the square root of Simpson's diversity index across productive rearrangements. TCRdb stores this immuneACCESS table with in-frame sequences only. Part of the clones is absent; in the studies checked, under half of the shortfall reflects unresolved V genes, and no reason is known for the rest. Clone size and V and J calls were adopted from that table, with D and trimming inferred from the DNA. The sample table shows 200,000 to 250,000 clones, and 70% to 90% are seen once. The leading ten clones occupy approximately 1.5% of the sample.

The sample is drawn from a study of blood T cell repertoires in COVID-19 (TCRdb year 2020). With respect to the entire study: Samples covering the acute and convalescent phases of COVID-19 were provided by collaborators in the United States, Italy and Spain. The prospective study material was composed of cDNA or gDNA derived from T cells, B-cell-depleted T cells, or PBMCs. Subjects who had been exposed to COVID-19, were actively infected with it, or had recovered from it provided the deeply sampled blood TCRbeta repertoires that made up the dataset. The repertoires were made available in a free public database intended to serve as a resource for research on the immune response to SARS-CoV-2. Samples were obtained from the ongoing ImmuneRACE study (first 160 participants) and from 1,254 subjects provided by 6 global collaborators. The sample metadata nearly always contained a de-identified subject ID, COVID-19 status, age in years and sex. HLA class I and class II types, where available, came from metadata supplied by the sample provider rather than from assay-based typing. The paper as a whole reports these results and caveats: How much clinical and demographic metadata was included differed by source and by participant, and the metadata was provided uncurated.

The chain is made from TRBV7-9 and TRBJ1-1, with no reliable assignment of the D segment. This TCR came from a man younger than 35 with active or convalescent COVID-19. Sequencing was done on a sample of peripheral blood. The nucleotides are TGTGCCAGCAGCCGGGGTGTAGAGGGAAACACTGAAGCTTTCTTT. This encodes CASSRGVEGNTEAFF.